The T cell receptor beta chain under discussion was sequenced for a study of T-cell reconstitution after alpha-beta-depleted transplantation in children (dated by TCRdb to the mid-2010s). Describing the broader study: Using TCR repertoire profiling, the study quantitatively followed how T-cell immune reconstitution unfolded in children after TCRalphabeta/CD19-depleted allogeneic hematopoietic cell transplantation.

Overall study results and their limits: In some patients, the high TCRbeta diversity seen at day 60 was put down to recipient T cells and intrathymic progenitors that had survived conditioning. Apparently early alphabetaT-cell count recovery about two months after transplant reportedly relied on only several hundred rapidly expanded clones derived from non-depleted graft cells. The frequencies of hyperexpanded clones fell over the following months, and after one year, T-cell counts and TCRbeta diversity were mostly attributed to newly produced T cells.

Looking up the germline V gene (reference sequence) yields CDR1 LNHDA and CDR2 SQIVND. V lost 6 bases and J lost 9 bases; the stretch between them is 15 bases long. Its CDR3 holds 13 amino acids, cysteine through phenylalanine. The CDR3 DNA has 39 bases and is translated from base 1. Notes on this clonotype: Which antigen it targets is not known. Base qualities are not recorded, but no much larger clone differs from it by a single base.

The protocol used for the library was PCR. These reads were obtained on an Illumina HiSeq 2500. To normalize quantification of the TCRbeta repertoire, the TCR libraries were built with molecular barcoding that relied on unique molecular identifiers. TCRdb reanalyzed the raw reads on its own, using fastp at Q25 for trimming and MiXCR for clone calling, and kept in-frame beta chains. Each entry merges the rows of one CDR3 protein and shows their most common DNA and genes. The sample table holds about 100,000 distinct CDR3 sequences, of which about 6.8% were seen once. The ten largest account for approximately 16% of the sample. The treatment or condition label on this specimen signifies: allogeneic hematopoietic cell transplantation with graft depleted of TCRalphabeta T cells and CD19 B cells. Transplant recipients were children who received TCRalphabeta/CD19-depleted allogeneic hematopoietic cell grafts.

This TCR came from a boy aged 2 to 10 with acute lymphoblastic leukemia, due to receive a stem cell transplant. The chain is encoded by TRBV19 joined to TRBJ1-5, and possibly TRBD1, on 5 matching bases. The starting material was PBMCs, obtained before TCRalphabeta/CD19-depleted stem cell transplant. The DNA reads as follows: TGTGCCAGTAGACGGACATCCGCCGCGCCCCAGCATTTT. This sequence encodes CASRRTSAAPQHF.